These 20 T cell receptor beta chains came from one sample sequenced in a study of blood T cells in healthy people across ages. The use of a sample-barcoded 5' primer and a J-beta primer mix characterized a second PCR of 7 to 11 cycles. TCRdb reprocessed the 5' RACE reads via MiXCR and lists one record per CDR3 protein. The table lists roughly 800,000 distinct CDR3 sequences, just under 25% of them singletons. The same data also contributed to another study, on T cells of mothers and their children.

The sample was blood. The origin of the receptors is a boy under 18 in good health.

This chain connects TRBV7-9 to TRBJ1-2, with a tentative D call TRBD1 (5 bases). The CDR3 loop spans 13 amino acids. Germline CDR1 reads SEHNR; CDR2 reads FQNEAQ (reference sequence). The V end lost 3 bases, the J end lost 8 bases, and 13 bases lay between the germline ends. The CDR3 DNA reads as TGTGCCAGCAGCTTGGACACCCGACCCGGCTACACCTTC. It codes for CASSLDTRPGYTF.

The V and J genes are TRBV28 and TRBJ1-2; D might be TRBD1 (6 bases). V was cut by 5 bases and J by 5 bases, with 15 bases left in between. The CDR3 has 14 residues. Germline V gene data show CDR1 as MDHEN and CDR2 as SYDVKM. The CDR3 sequence is CASSPRGANYGYTF. CDR3 in DNA: TGTGCCAGCAGTCCCCGGGGGGCGAATTATGGCTACACCTTC.

This clonotype was seen only a few times. The chain uses TRBV2 and TRBJ1-6; no clear D. Germline-derived CDR1 and CDR2 are SNHLY and FYNNEI. There are 18 residues in the CDR3. The ends were cut back, 2 bases at V and 0 bases at J, with 14 bases in the middle. For the CDR3, the DNA is TGTGCCAGCAGTGAATACAACCGCCGGAGCTCCTATAATTCACCCCTCCACTTT. This encodes CASSEYNRRSSYNSPLHF.

This clonotype was seen only a few times. The CDR3 loop reads CASSPGPNDGTEAFF. CDR3 in DNA: TGCGCCAGCAGCCCGGGACCGAACGATGGCACTGAAGCTTTCTTT. The chain carries TRBV4-1 and TRBJ1-1, with D tentatively TRBD1 (5 bases). CDR3 size: 15 residues. Germline CDR1 is MGHRA and CDR2 is YSYEKL. V was trimmed by 4 bases and J by 4 bases, leaving 16 bases between them.

The CDR3, as DNA: TGCAGTGCTAGATCCGAGGGGGAGGAAAAACTGTTTTTT. Its translation: CSARSEGEEKLFF. The gene calls are TRBV20-1 and TRBJ1-4; TRBD1 is a possible D gene (6 bases). V was clipped by 2 bases and J by 8 bases, with 12 bases between them. Germline V lookup: CDR1 DFQATT, CDR2 SNEGSKA (reference sequence). The CDR3 is 13 amino acids.

Of note for this clonotype: Germline and junction disagree at one end, which may indicate a read error. The chain links TRBV5-1 to TRBJ1-2; 12 bases are shared with TRBD1. Germline CDR1 is SGHRS and CDR2 is YFSETQ. The CDR3 extends over 15 amino acids. In DNA form, the CDR3 reads TGCGCCAGCAGCCCGGGGACAGGGGGCCTCCACGGCTCCACCTTC. Translation gives CASSPGTGGLHGSTF.

The DNA of the CDR3 is TGTGCCAGCAGCTACCGGACAGGGCTCCGCTACGAGCAGTACTTC. Translation: CASSYRTGLRYEQYF. The rearrangement uses TRBV7-4 and TRBJ2-7; 8 positions agree with TRBD1. The CDR3 totals 15 residues. The V gene's germline CDR1 is SGHVT and CDR2 SQSDAQ. Unmatched junction bases numbered 8, after V lost 4 bases and J lost 3 bases.

V gene TRBV7-2 combines with J gene TRBJ2-5; tentatively, D is TRBD1 or TRBD2 (5 bases each). This CDR3 has 16 residues. Trimming shortened V by 1 base and J by 5 bases, and 17 bases separated the two germline ends. CDR1 is SGHTA, CDR2 FQGNSA, per germline. CDR3 in DNA: TGTGCCAGCAGCTTAGGCAGGGCTGAGAGGGTGGAGACCCAGTACTTC. This encodes CASSLGRAERVETQYF.

The chain couples TRBV20-1 to TRBJ2-2, with D hard to call. Germline values: CDR1 DFQATT, CDR2 SNEGSKA (reference sequence). CDR3 length equals 13 residues. V was cut by 0 bases and J by 3 bases, with 5 bases left in between. The CDR3 coding sequence is TGCAGTGCTAGAGAAAGGGACACCGGGGAGCTGTTTTTT. Its protein is CSARERDTGELFF.

The CDR3 protein is CASIRFGQNTEAFF. The CDR3 bases are TGTGCCAGCATCAGATTTGGACAGAACACTGAAGCTTTCTTT. The chain combines TRBV5-6 with TRBJ1-1, with D tentatively TRBD1 (5 bases). V was clipped by 6 bases and J by 1 base, with 13 bases between them. The CDR3 consists of 14 residues. Looked up from germline, CDR1 is SGHDT and CDR2 is YYEEEE.

The chain joins TRBV29-1 to TRBJ2-7; 10 nucleotides align to TRBD2. V lost 7 bases to trimming and J lost 3 bases; unmatched junction nucleotides: 6. The CDR3 has 13 residues. CDR1 is SQVTM and CDR2 is ANQGSEA in the germline V gene. The DNA of the CDR3 is TGCAGCGCAAGGGCTAGCGGGGGCTACGAGCAGTACTTC. It codes for CSARASGGYEQYF.

V gene TRBV4-3 combines with J gene TRBJ1-6, with TRBD1 matching over 11 bases. Germline CDR1 reads LGHNA; CDR2 reads YSLEER. Losses at the gene ends were 0 bases for V and 10 bases for J; bases not matched to a gene: 2. This CDR3 region has 15 residues. Here the CDR3 reads CASSQDWTGGSPLHF. DNA of the CDR3: TGCGCCAGCAGCCAAGACTGGACAGGGGGCTCACCCCTCCACTTT.

The sample holds a few counts of this clonotype. This rearrangement joins TRBV28 to TRBJ2-7, with a tentative D call TRBD2 (7 bases). Germline loops: CDR1 MDHEN, CDR2 SYDVKM. The CDR3 is 15 residues long. V lost 3 bases and J lost 4, with 16 bases in between. The CDR3 region has the DNA TGTGCCAGCAGTTTCAGGGGACGGGAGGTGTACGAGCAGTACTTC. It codes for CASSFRGREVYEQYF.

This sequence joins TRBV20-1 and TRBJ1-2, with 7 nucleotides matching TRBD1. This CDR3 contains 13 residues. Germline V gene data show CDR1 as DFQATT and CDR2 as SNEGSKA (reference sequence). V was clipped by 6 bases and J by 4 bases; unmatched bases: 8. CDR3 amino acids: CSAPTGWFYGYTF. The CDR3 DNA reads TGCAGTGCCCCGACAGGGTGGTTCTATGGCTACACCTTC.

The chain joins TRBV29-1 to TRBJ1-2; D not certain. Germline assignment: CDR1 SQVTM and CDR2 ANQGSEA. The CDR3 spans 12 residues. V was clipped by 8 bases and J by 1 base, with 11 bases between them. The CDR3 DNA reads as TGCAGCTCATGGGAGGGTAACTATGGCTACACCTTC. This codes for CSSWEGNYGYTF.

This clonotype was recorded a few times. The gene calls are TRBV5-1 and TRBJ2-2, with D uncertain. The CDR3 loop spans 14 amino acids. V shed 4 bases and J shed 3 bases, with 10 bases lying between them. Germline V gene data show CDR1 as SGHRS and CDR2 as YFSETQ. CDR3 in DNA: TGCGCCAGCAGCCCGGCATCCGACACCGGGGAGCTGTTTTTT. Its translation: CASSPASDTGELFF.

This chain links TRBV13 with TRBJ2-5, with D perhaps TRBD2 (6 bases). Deletions cut 4 bases from V and 0 bases from J, with 9 bases between. Per germline, CDR1 PRHDT and CDR2 FYEKMQ (reference sequence). The CDR3 spans 14 residues. This chain's CDR3 is CASSYRRDQETQYF. CDR3 nucleotide sequence: TGTGCCAGCAGCTACAGGAGGGACCAAGAGACCCAGTACTTC. The entire variable domain, with the rest obtained from reference TRBV13 and TRBJ2-5, is as follows: AAGVIQSPRHLIKEKRETATLKCYPIPRHDTVYWYQQGPGQDPQFLISFYEKMQSDKGSIPDRFSAQQFSDYHSELNMSSLELGDSALYFCASSYRRDQETQYFGPGTRLLVL.

The V call is TRBV11-2, the J call TRBJ2-1; D not certain. Germline CDR1 is SGHAT and CDR2 is FQNNGV. The CDR3 consists of 13 residues. Trimming cost V 5 bases and J 12 bases, with 17 bases left between them. The CDR3, as DNA: TGTGCCAGCAGCCCCCCTGGCGGTGGCGGGCAGTTCTTC. This encodes CASSPPGGGGQFF.

V is TRBV3-1 and J is TRBJ2-7, with D tentatively TRBD1 (6 bases). The V gene lost 0 bases and the J gene lost 5 bases, with 14 bases spanning the gap. The CDR3 is 15 residues long. Germline V gene sequence: CDR1 LGHDT, CDR2 YNNKEL (reference sequence). The CDR3 bases are TGTGCCAGCAGCCAAGATCTAGGGACATCCAACGAGCAGTACTTC. Protein sequence: CASSQDLGTSNEQYF.

In its sample, this clonotype was seen a few times. The chain combines TRBV7-8 with TRBJ1-1; TRBD1 is a possible D gene (6 bases). The germline gives CDR1 SGHVS, CDR2 FQNEAQ. The CDR3 consists of 15 residues. V lost 5 bases, J lost 0 bases, and 13 bases lay in between. In DNA form, the CDR3 reads TGTGCCAGCAGCAAACAGGGACCAATGAACACTGAAGCTTTCTTT. It codes for CASSKQGPMNTEAFF.